This TCR beta chain came from a study of blood T cell repertoires in COVID-19. At the level of the study: PBMCs, B-cell-depleted T cells, or T cells were the source of the cDNA or gDNA that made up the material.

Regarding this clone: Different DNA sequences within this sample yield the same CDR3.

The CDR3 contains 14 residues. The germline CDR1 and CDR2 sequences are KGHSH and LQKENI. V lost 6 bases, J lost 1 base, and 2 bases stayed unmatched. Authors' methods: From reference gene primer amplification, estimates of nucleated cell counts were derived. The data were produced by immunoSEQ multiplex PCR, yet TCRdb's version contains in-frame clones alone and is incomplete. V and J calls plus clone size are reproduced from that table; the DNA served to infer D and trimming. Of around 200,000 clones listed, around 80% are singletons. The rearrangement links TRBV18 to TRBJ1-1, with 10 positions matching TRBD1. The sequence was collected from a woman aged 70-85 years with acute or convalescent COVID-19. Sequencing used peripheral blood. CDR3 DNA: TGTGCCAGCTCCCGACAGGGGGCGAACACTGAAGCTTTCTTT. It is translated as CASSRQGANTEAFF.